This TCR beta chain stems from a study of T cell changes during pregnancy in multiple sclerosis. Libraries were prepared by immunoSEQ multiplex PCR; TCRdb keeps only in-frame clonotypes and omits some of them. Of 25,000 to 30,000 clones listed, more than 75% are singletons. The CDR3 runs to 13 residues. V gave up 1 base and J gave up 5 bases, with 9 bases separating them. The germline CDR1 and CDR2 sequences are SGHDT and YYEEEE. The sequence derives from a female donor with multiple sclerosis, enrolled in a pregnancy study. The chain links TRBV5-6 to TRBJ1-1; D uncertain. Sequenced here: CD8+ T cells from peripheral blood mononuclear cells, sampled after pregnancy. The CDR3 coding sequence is TGTGCCAGCAGCTTGACGTCAGTGACTGAAGCTTTCTTT. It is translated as CASSLTSVTEAFF.